This T cell receptor (beta chain) was sequenced for a study of T-cell reconstitution after alpha-beta-depleted transplantation in children. Germline loops: CDR1 MDHEN, CDR2 SYDVKM. This CDR3 has 14 residues. V lost 1 base and J 2 bases, leaving 8 bases between the germline ends. The authors prepared the TCRbeta library with unique molecular identifiers. Via MiXCR, TCRdb re-called the PCR reads, giving one row per CDR3 protein. The sample shows thousands of distinct CDR3 sequences, about 13% of them seen only once. Ten or more counts support this clonotype. Its cognate antigen is unknown. General study points: Diversity of TCRbeta at day 60 was high in some patients, arising from surviving recipient T cells and thymic progenitors. From newly produced T cells came most of the T-cell counts and diversity one year after transplant. Several hundred expanded graft clones reportedly were the source of alpha-beta T cells about two months after transplant.

This clonotype was sampled from a patient aged 2-10 years who had a stem cell transplant for inherited bone marrow failure, so the T cells may come from the graft donor. The V call is TRBV28, the J call TRBJ1-1; possibly TRBD1 for D (6 bases). The source material was PBMCs, mostly from graft donor cells, sampled 60 days after TCRalphabeta/CD19-depleted stem cell transplant. Here the CDR3 reads CASSLYRDNTEAFF. CDR3 bases: TGTGCCAGCAGTTTATACAGGGACAACACTGAAGCTTTCTTT.